This T cell receptor beta chain was found in a study of graft-versus-host responses after intestinal transplantation. Study information: Recipients received multivisceral, liver-intestinal, or isolated intestinal transplants. For two to four years after anti-thymocyte globulin induction, all recipients took tacrolimus and steroids.

There are 14 residues in the CDR3. CDR1 is SGHTA and CDR2 is FQGNSA in the germline V gene. V was cut by 2 bases and J by 4 bases, with 11 bases left in between. The table came from immunoSEQ multiplex PCR; TCRdb's copy has only in-frame clones and leaves some out. This sample has some 25,000 clones, with 85% to 95% found just once. The starting material was PBMCs, obtained 18 days after transplant. This rearrangement joins TRBV7-2 to TRBJ1-1; D gene ambiguous. The source is a human patient who received an intestinal transplant, so some T cells may come from the graft donor. CDR3 sequence reads: CASSLLGSFTEAFF. The CDR3 DNA is TGTGCCAGCAGCTTATTGGGCAGCTTCACTGAAGCTTTCTTT.